This is a list of T cell receptor beta chains from one sample in a study of T cell changes during pregnancy in multiple sclerosis. TCRdb's table, derived via immunoSEQ multiplex PCR, lists solely in-frame clones and lacks some. In the table there are some 100,000 clones, around 90% of which are singletons. The input for sequencing was peripheral blood, taken in the second trimester of pregnancy. The receptor set was obtained from a female donor with multiple sclerosis, enrolled in a pregnancy study. Each CDR3 is given with its conserved first and last residue. The D gene is left open where the match is weak. The size of a clone is reported for some rows only, either as once, few or many, or as a class for expanded clones.

j_call d_call v_call clone_size cdr3_nt cdr3_aa
TRBJ2-2 TRBD1 TRBV28 . TGTGCCAGCAGTTTGTCATCAGGGGGGAACACCGGGGAGCTGTTTTTT CASSLSSGGNTGELFF
TRBJ2-7 TRBD1 TRBV5-4 once TGTGCCAGCAGCTTGGCACCAGGGGGCTCCTACGAGCAGTACTTC CASSLAPGGSYEQYF
TRBJ2-6 . TRBV19 . TGTGCCAGTAGTATAGACCCGGGACTCCCGAACCCTGGGGCCAACGTCCTGACTTTC CASSIDPGLPNPGANVLTF
TRBJ2-7 TRBD2 TRBV30 . TGTGCCTGGAGTTTCCGGACTAGCGGGGTTAGCTCCTACGAGCAGTACTTC CAWSFRTSGVSSYEQYF
TRBJ2-1 TRBD1 TRBV15 . TGTGCCACCAGCAGAGATAGGATGACAGGGATAAATGAGCAGTTCTTC CATSRDRMTGINEQFF
TRBJ2-7 TRBD1 TRBV5-4 . TGTGCCAGCAGCTTGGGAGGGACAGGGGGTTTCTACGAGCAGTACTTC CASSLGGTGGFYEQYF
TRBJ1-5 TRBD1 TRBV19 . TGTGCCAGTAGTATACGACAGGGGATTCAGCCCCAGCATTTT CASSIRQGIQPQHF
TRBJ1-4 . TRBV6-1 . TGTGCCAGCAGTGATGCGGGCAGCCCTAATGAAAAACTGTTTTTT CASSDAGSPNEKLFF
TRBJ1-2 TRBD1 TRBV5-1 . TGCGCCAGCAGGGGGATTAGGACAGGCCTCTATGGCTACACCTTC CASRGIRTGLYGYTF
TRBJ1-3 . TRBV6-5 . TGTGCCTCCTCGGCGGCCTCTGGAAACACCATATATTTT CASSAASGNTIYF
TRBJ1-2 TRBD1 TRBV5-6 . TGTGCCAGCAGCTATCCCCTACAGGGGATCTATGGCTACACCTTC CASSYPLQGIYGYTF
TRBJ1-2 . TRBV4-1 once TGCGCCAGCAGCCAAGATGGGGGGAGGTCCGGCTACACCTTC CASSQDGGRSGYTF
TRBJ2-5 . TRBV19 once TGTGCCAGTAGTATTTTAGTAAAAGAGACCCAGTACTTC CASSILVKETQYF
TRBJ1-6 . TRBV25-1 . TGTGCCAGCAGTGCATTCCCCCCAGGGGTTGTTAATTCACCCCTCCACTTT CASSAFPPGVVNSPLHF
TRBJ1-4 TRBD1 TRBV28 . TGTGCCAGCAGTGTCCTCGGGACAGGGGGCAATGAAAAACTGTTTTTT CASSVLGTGGNEKLFF
TRBJ2-5 TRBD2 TRBV18 once TGTGCCAGCTCACCACCGGGGGGGATGGAGACCCAGTACTTC CASSPPGGMETQYF
TRBJ1-5 . TRBV5-1 . TGCGCCAGCAGCTTGGGGGGGCCGGGGCTTAGCAATCAGCCCCAGCATTTT CASSLGGPGLSNQPQHF
TRBJ2-7 . TRBV28 . TGTGCCAGCAGTTCCCCGACAGGACTGACCTACGAGCAGTACTTC CASSSPTGLTYEQYF
TRBJ1-1 . TRBV25-1 few TGTGCCAGCAGTGAACTCGGACAGAAGAACACTGAAGCTTTCTTT CASSELGQKNTEAFF
TRBJ1-2 . TRBV11-1 . TGTGCCAGCAGCTTCACAGCCTCTAACTATGGCTACACCTTC CASSFTASNYGYTF
TRBJ2-7 TRBD1 TRBV6-1 . TGTGCCAGCAGAAGGACAGGGGACCACGAGCAGTACTTC CASRRTGDHEQYF
TRBJ2-7 . TRBV7-8 . TGTGCCAGCAGCTCTGAAGGAGGCGCGCCCTCCTACGAGCAGTACTTC CASSSEGGAPSYEQYF
TRBJ2-7 TRBD2 TRBV10-2 . TGCGCCAGCAGTGAAGGTGGGGCGGGAGTACCCTACGAGCAGTACTTC CASSEGGAGVPYEQYF
TRBJ2-7 TRBD1 TRBV15 . TGTGCCACCAGCAGAGATCGGGCAGGGGGCTACGAGCAGTACTTC CATSRDRAGGYEQYF
TRBJ2-7 TRBD1 TRBV28 . TGTGCCAGCAGGGGTGGGACAGAAGCCTACGAGCAGTACTTC CASRGGTEAYEQYF
TRBJ2-7 . TRBV11-2 . TGTGCCAGCAGTTCGACAGGAGCCTACGAGCAGTACTTC CASSSTGAYEQYF
TRBJ2-2 TRBD2 TRBV9 . TGTGCCAGCAGCGTAGTAAATAGCGGGGGGGCCGGCACCGGGGAGCTGTTTTTT CASSVVNSGGAGTGELFF
TRBJ1-1 . TRBV28 . TGTGCCAGCAGTTCGATAGGGGACACTGAAGCTTTCTTT CASSSIGDTEAFF
TRBJ2-7 TRBD1 TRBV6-1 . TGTGCCAGCGGGGACAGGTCCCCTGACGAGCAGTACTTC CASGDRSPDEQYF
TRBJ1-1 . TRBV5-1 few TGCGCCAGCAGCCCCCCAGGGGTGGGCCGCACTGAAGCTTTCTTT CASSPPGVGRTEAFF
TRBJ2-1 TRBD2 TRBV11-2 . TGTGCCAGCAGCTTAGCTAGCGGATACAATGAGCAGTTCTTC CASSLASGYNEQFF
TRBJ2-5 . TRBV6-6 . TGTGCCAGCAGTCAGGCCGCGGGGCGCACGGAGACCCAGTACTTC CASSQAAGRTETQYF
TRBJ1-4 . TRBV4-1 . TGCGCCAGCAGCCAAGATCGGGATGGGGATGAAAAACTGTTTTTT CASSQDRDGDEKLFF
TRBJ2-1 TRBD2 TRBV4-1 . TGCGCCAGCAGCCAAGCTACTAGCGGGAGGTGGAGCTCCTACAATGAGCAGTTCTTC CASSQATSGRWSSYNEQFF
TRBJ1-1 TRBD1 TRBV5-1 . TGCGCCAGCAGCAGGGGACAGGGGAGTTACGCTGAAGCTTTCTTT CASSRGQGSYAEAFF
TRBJ2-5 TRBD2 TRBV28 . TGTGCCAGCAGTTTAAGGACTAGCGGACAAGAGACCCAGTACTTC CASSLRTSGQETQYF
TRBJ2-3 TRBD1 TRBV9 . TGTGCCAGCAGCGTATTCGACAGGGGGTCCACAGATACGCAGTATTTT CASSVFDRGSTDTQYF
TRBJ2-3 TRBD2 TRBV7-3 . TGTGCCAGCAGCACAATGGGCCTCAAACCGGGGGGGATTCCCACAGATACGCAGTATTTT CASSTMGLKPGGIPTDTQYF
TRBJ2-3 . TRBV5-1 . TGCGCCAGCAGTCCAATCGCGGTTATATCGGATACGCAGTATTTT CASSPIAVISDTQYF
TRBJ1-6 TRBD1 TRBV5-1 . TGCGCCAGCAGCGTCAGGGGGCTCGACTATAATTCACCCCTCCACTTT CASSVRGLDYNSPLHF
TRBJ1-1 TRBD1 TRBV19 . TGTGCCAGTAGTCCCGGGACAGTCTCTGAAGCTTTCTTT CASSPGTVSEAFF
TRBJ1-2 . TRBV10-3 . TGTGCCATCAGTGAATTCTCTAACTATGGCTACACCTTC CAISEFSNYGYTF
TRBJ1-5 . TRBV10-3 . TGTGCCATCAGTGAGTCTGGGGGGGGCGGTCAGCCCCAGCATTTT CAISESGGGGQPQHF
TRBJ1-1 . TRBV6-5 once TGTGCCAGCAGCTCCCGAACGGGATTGAACACTGAAGCTTTCTTT CASSSRTGLNTEAFF
TRBJ2-7 TRBD1 TRBV6-5 . TGTGCCAGCAGTTACGGGGACAGCCCCTACGAGCAGTACTTC CASSYGDSPYEQYF
TRBJ1-3 . TRBV6-1 . TGTGCCAGCAGTGAAGTAGCCGGCTTCTCTGGAAACACCATATATTTT CASSEVAGFSGNTIYF
TRBJ2-7 . TRBV11-3 . TGTGCCAGCAGCCTGGTTGGCGGGGACGAGCAGTACTTC CASSLVGGDEQYF
TRBJ1-1 TRBD1 TRBV5-4 few TGTGCCAGCAGCAGGGGGCAGGGAGCGAACACTGAAGCTTTCTTT CASSRGQGANTEAFF
TRBJ2-1 TRBD1 TRBV7-8 . TGTGCCAGCAGCCCGTCAGGGGGCCATGAGCAGTTCTTC CASSPSGGHEQFF
TRBJ2-7 . TRBV7-2 . TGTGCCAGCAGCTTCGGGACAAACTCCTACGAGCAGTACTTC CASSFGTNSYEQYF
TRBJ2-1 TRBD2 TRBV5-4 . TGTGCCAGCAGTCCCGGACTAGCGGGGGGGAATGAGCAGTTCTTC CASSPGLAGGNEQFF
TRBJ1-2 . TRBV5-4 . TGTGCCAGCAGCTTGGGAGGGGGCTATGGCTACACCTTC CASSLGGGYGYTF